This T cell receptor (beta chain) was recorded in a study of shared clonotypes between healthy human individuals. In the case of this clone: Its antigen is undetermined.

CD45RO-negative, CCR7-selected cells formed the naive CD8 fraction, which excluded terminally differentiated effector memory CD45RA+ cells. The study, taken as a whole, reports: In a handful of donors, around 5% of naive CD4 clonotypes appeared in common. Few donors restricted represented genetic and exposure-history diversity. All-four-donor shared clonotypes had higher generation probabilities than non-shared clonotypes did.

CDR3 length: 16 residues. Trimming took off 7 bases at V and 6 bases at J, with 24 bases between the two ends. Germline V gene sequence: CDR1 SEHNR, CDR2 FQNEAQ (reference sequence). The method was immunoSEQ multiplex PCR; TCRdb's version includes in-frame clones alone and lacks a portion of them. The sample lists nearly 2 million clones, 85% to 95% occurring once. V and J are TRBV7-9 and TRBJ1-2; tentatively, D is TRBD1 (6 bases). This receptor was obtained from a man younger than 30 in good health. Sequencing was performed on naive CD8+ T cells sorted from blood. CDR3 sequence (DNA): TGTGCCAGCACCGTACCGGGGGCGCGGGAATTAGATGGCTACACCTTC. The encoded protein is CASTVPGARELDGYTF.